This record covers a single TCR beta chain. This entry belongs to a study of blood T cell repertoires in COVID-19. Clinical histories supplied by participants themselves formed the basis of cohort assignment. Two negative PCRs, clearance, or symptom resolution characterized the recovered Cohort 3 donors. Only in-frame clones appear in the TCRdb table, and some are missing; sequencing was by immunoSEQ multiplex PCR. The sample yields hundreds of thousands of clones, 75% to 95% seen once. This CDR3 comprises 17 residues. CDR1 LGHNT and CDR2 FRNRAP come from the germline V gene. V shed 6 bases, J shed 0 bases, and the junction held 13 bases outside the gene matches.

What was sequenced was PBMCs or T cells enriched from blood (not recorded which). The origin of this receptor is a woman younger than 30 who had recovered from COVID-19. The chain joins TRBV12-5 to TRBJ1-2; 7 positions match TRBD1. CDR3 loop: CASGFTLDRRANYGYTF. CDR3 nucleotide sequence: TGTGCTAGTGGGTTTACCTTGGACAGGCGCGCTAACTATGGCTACACCTTC.